This T cell receptor beta chain appears in the sequencing data of a study of blood T cell repertoires in COVID-19. Across the study: Italy, Spain and the United States were the sources of the convalescent and acute COVID-19 samples. T cells, B-cell-depleted T cells, or PBMCs supplied cDNA or gDNA.

Source study methods: Amplification of reference gene primers provided the estimated nucleated cell counts. TCRdb's table, derived via immunoSEQ multiplex PCR, lists solely in-frame clones and lacks some. V and J calls and clone size follow that table, whereas D and trimming were derived from the DNA. The sample shows over 350,000 clones, around 89% of them seen only once. The V gene lost 5 bases and the J gene lost 2 bases, with 18 bases spanning the gap. The CDR3 sequence is 16 residues long. The germline V gene encodes CDR1 LNHDA and CDR2 SQIVND (reference sequence). This chain uses TRBV19 with TRBJ2-5; possible D gene TRBD2, 6 bases. Material for sequencing was peripheral blood. The receptor comes from a woman between 25 and 40 years old with acute or convalescent COVID-19. The CDR3 reads CASSPLGVAEQETQYF. The DNA of the CDR3 is TGTGCCAGTAGTCCTCTGGGGGTAGCGGAACAAGAGACCCAGTACTTC.